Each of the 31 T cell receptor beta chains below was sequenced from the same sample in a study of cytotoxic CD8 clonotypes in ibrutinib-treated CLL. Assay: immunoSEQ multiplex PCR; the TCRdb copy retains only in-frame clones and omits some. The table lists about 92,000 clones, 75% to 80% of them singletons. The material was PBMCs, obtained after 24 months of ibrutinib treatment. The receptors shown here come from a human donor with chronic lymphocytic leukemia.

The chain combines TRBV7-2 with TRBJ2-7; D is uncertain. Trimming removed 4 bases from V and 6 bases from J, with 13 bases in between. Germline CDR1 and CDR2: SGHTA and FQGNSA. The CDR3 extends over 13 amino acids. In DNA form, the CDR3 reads TGTGCCAGCAGCTCCTCGGGCGACACCGAGCAGTACTTC. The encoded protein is CASSSSGDTEQYF.

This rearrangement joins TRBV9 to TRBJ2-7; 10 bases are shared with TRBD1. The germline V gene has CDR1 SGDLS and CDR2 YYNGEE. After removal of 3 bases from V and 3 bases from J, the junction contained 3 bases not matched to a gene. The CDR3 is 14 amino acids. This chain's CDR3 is CASSDRDRGYEQYF. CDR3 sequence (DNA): TGTGCCAGCAGCGACCGGGACAGGGGCTACGAGCAGTACTTC.

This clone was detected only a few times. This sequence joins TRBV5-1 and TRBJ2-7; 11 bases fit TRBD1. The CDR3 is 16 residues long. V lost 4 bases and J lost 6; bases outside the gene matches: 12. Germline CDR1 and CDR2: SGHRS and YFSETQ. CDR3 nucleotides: TGCGCCAGCAGCCTGGTTTCGGGACAGGGGGTTGGCGAGCAGTACTTC. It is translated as CASSLVSGQGVGEQYF.

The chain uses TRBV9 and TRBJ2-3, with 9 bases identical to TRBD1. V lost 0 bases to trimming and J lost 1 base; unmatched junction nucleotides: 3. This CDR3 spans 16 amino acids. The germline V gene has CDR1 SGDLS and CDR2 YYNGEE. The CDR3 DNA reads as TGTGCCAGCAGCGTAGACAGGGGGCGACGCACAGATACGCAGTATTTT. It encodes CASSVDRGRRTDTQYF.

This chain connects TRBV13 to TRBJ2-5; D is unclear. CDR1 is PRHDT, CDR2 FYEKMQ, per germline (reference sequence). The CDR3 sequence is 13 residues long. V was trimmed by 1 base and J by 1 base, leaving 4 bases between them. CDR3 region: CASSLDSQETQYF. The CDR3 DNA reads TGTGCCAGCAGCTTAGACAGCCAAGAGACCCAGTACTTC.

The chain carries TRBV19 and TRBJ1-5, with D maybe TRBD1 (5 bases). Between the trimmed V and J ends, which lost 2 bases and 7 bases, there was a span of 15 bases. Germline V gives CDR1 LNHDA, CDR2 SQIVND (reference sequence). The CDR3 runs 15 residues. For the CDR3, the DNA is TGTGCCAGTAGTATACTCCCGGCGGGGGGGCAGCCCCAGCATTTT. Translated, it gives CASSILPAGGQPQHF.

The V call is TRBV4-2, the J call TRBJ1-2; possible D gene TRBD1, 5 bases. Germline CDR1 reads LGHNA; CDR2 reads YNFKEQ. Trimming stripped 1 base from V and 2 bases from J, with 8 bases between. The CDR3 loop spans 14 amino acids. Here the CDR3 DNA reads TGTGCCAGCAGCCAAGGGACAAGCAACTATGGCTACACCTTC. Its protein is CASSQGTSNYGYTF.

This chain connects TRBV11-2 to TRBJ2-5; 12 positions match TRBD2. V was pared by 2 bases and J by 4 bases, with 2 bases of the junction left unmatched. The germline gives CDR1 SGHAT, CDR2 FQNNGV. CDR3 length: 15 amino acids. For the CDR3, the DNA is TGTGCCAGCAGCTTACGGACTAGCGGGACAGAGACCCAGTACTTC. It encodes CASSLRTSGTETQYF.

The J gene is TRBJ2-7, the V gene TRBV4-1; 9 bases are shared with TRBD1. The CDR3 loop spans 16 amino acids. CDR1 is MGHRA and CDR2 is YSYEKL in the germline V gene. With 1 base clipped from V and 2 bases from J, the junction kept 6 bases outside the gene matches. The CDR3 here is CASSQAPGQGPYEQYF. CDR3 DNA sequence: TGCGCCAGCAGCCAAGCCCCCGGACAGGGGCCCTACGAGCAGTACTTC.

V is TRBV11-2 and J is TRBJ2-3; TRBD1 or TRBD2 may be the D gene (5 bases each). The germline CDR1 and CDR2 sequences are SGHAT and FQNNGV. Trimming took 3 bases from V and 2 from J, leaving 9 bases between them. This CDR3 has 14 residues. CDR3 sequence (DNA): TGTGCCAGCAGCTTCTCGGGACCCACAGATACGCAGTATTTT. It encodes CASSFSGPTDTQYF. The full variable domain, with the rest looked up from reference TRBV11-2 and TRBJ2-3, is EAGVAQSPRYKIIEKRQSVAFWCNPISGHATLYWYQQILGQGPKLLIQFQNNGVVDDSQLPKDRFSAERLKGVDSTLKIQPAKLEDSAVYLCASSFSGPTDTQYFGPGTRLTVL.

The CDR3, as DNA: TGTGCCAGCAGCGCCGGTCCTGGACAGGGGTACGAGCAGTACTTC. This codes for CASSAGPGQGYEQYF. V usage is TRBV9 and J usage is TRBJ2-7; 9 nucleotides agree with TRBD1. The CDR3 is made up of 15 amino acids. Looked up from germline, CDR1 is SGDLS and CDR2 is YYNGEE. Trimming cost V 3 bases and J 4 bases; bases outside gene matches: 8.

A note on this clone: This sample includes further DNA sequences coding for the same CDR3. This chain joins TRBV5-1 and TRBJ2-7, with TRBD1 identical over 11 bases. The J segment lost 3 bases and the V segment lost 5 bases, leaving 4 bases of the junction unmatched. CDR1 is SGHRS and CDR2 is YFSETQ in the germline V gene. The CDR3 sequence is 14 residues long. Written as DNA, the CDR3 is TGCGCCAGCAGTTCCGGGACAGGGGGCTACGAGCAGTACTTC. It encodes CASSSGTGGYEQYF.

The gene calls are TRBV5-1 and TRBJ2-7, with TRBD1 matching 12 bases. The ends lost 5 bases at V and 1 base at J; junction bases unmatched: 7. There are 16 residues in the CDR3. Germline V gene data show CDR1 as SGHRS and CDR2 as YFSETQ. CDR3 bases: TGCGCCAGCAGAACCGGGACAGGGGGCGCGTCCTACGAGCAGTACTTC. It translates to CASRTGTGGASYEQYF. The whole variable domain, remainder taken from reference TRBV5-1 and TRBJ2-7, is KAGVTQTPRYLIKTRGQQVTLSCSPISGHRSVSWYQQTPGQGLQFLFEYFSETQRNKGNFPGRFSGRQFSNSRSEMNVSTLELGDSALYLCASRTGTGGASYEQYFGPGTRLTVT.

CDR3 sequence (DNA): TGTGCCAGCAGCACCCGGGATGACCCAATGAACACTGAAGCTTTCTTT. This codes for CASSTRDDPMNTEAFF. This chain uses TRBV4-2 with TRBJ1-1; D is undetermined. V was clipped by 5 bases and J by 0 bases, with 16 bases between them. The germline V gene encodes CDR1 LGHNA and CDR2 YNFKEQ. The CDR3 length is 16 residues.

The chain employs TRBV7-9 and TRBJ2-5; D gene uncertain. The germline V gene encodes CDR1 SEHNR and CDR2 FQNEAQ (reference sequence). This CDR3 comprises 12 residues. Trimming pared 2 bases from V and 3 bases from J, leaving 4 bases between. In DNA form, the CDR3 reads TGTGCCAGCAGCTTACAAAAAGAGACCCAGTACTTC. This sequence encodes CASSLQKETQYF.

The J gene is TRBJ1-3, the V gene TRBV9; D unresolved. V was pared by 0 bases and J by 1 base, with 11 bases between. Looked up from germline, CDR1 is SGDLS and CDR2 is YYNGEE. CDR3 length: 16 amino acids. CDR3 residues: CASSVGGKGSGNTIYF. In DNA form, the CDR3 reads TGTGCCAGCAGCGTAGGGGGTAAAGGGTCTGGAAACACCATATATTTT.

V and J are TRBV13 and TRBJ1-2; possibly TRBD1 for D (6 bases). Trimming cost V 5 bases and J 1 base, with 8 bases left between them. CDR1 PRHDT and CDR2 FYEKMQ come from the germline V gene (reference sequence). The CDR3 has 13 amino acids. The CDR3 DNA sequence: TGTGCCAGCAGCAAGGACAGTAACTATGGCTACACCTTC. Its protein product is CASSKDSNYGYTF.

CDR3 DNA sequence: TGTGCCAGCAGTTGGACGGTGAACACTGAAGCTTTCTTT. As protein: CASSWTVNTEAFF. The chain recombines TRBV5-5 with TRBJ1-1; no firm D call. The CDR3 has 13 amino acids. Trimming cost V 5 bases and J 0 bases, with 8 bases left between them. CDR1 and CDR2 (germline): SGHKS, YYEKEE (reference sequence).

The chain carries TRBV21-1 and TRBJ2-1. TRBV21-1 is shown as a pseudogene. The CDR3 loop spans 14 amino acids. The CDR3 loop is CASSLRDLSNEQFF. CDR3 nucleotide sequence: TGTGCCAGCAGCCTTCGGGACCTTTCCAATGAGCAGTTCTTC.

CDR3 in DNA: TGTGCCAGTAGTACGGGACTAGCGGGAGGGACGAACACCGGGGAGCTGTTTTTT. Its protein product is CASSTGLAGGTNTGELFF. This chain joins TRBV19 and TRBJ2-2; TRBD2 aligns across 16 bases. The junction had 2 bases not matched to a gene; V was cut back by 4 bases and J by 0 bases. The length of the CDR3 is 18 residues. Germline lookup yields CDR1 LNHDA and CDR2 SQIVND (reference sequence). The whole variable domain, remainder taken from reference TRBV19 and TRBJ2-2, is DGGITQSPKYLFRKEGQNVTLSCEQNLNHDAMYWYRQDPGQGLRLIYYSQIVNDFQKGDIAEGYSVSREKKESFPLTVTSAQKNPTAFYLCASSTGLAGGTNTGELFFGEGSRLTVL.

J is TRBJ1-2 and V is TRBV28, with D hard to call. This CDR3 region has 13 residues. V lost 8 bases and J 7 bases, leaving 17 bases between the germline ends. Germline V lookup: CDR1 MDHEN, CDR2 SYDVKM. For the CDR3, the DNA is TGTGCCAGCCGCAAAAATGGGCCGATTGGCTACACCTTC. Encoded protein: CASRKNGPIGYTF.

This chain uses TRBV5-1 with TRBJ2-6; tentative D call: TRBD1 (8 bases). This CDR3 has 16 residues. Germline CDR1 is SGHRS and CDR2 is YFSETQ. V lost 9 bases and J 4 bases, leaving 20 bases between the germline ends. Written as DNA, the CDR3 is TGCGCCACGTCCGACAGGGGAGGGAAGGGGGCCAACGTCCTGACTTTC. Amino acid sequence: CATSDRGGKGANVLTF.

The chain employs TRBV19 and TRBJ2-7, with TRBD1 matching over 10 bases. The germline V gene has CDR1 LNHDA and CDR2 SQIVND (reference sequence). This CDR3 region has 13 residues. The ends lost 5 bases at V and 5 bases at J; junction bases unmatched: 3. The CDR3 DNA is TGTGCCAGTAGTTTCGGGACAGGGGACGAGCAGTACTTC. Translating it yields CASSFGTGDEQYF.

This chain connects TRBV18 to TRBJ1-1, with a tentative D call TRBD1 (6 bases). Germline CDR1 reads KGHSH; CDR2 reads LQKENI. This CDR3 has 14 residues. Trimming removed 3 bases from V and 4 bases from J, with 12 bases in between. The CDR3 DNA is TGTGCCAGCTCACCGACAGGCATGAGCACTGAAGCTTTCTTT. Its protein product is CASSPTGMSTEAFF.

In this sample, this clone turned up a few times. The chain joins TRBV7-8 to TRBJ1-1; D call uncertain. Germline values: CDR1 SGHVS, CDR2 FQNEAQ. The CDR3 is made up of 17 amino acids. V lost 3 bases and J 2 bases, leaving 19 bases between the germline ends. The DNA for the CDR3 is TGTGCCAGCAGCTTGTTTAAATGGCAGACCAGTAACACTGAAGCTTTCTTT. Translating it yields CASSLFKWQTSNTEAFF.

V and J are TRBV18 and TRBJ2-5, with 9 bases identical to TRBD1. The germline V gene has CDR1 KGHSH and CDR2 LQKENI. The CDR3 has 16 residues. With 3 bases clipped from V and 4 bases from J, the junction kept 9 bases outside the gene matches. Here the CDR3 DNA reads TGTGCCAGCTCACCGCAAGGGACAGGGACTTCAGAGACCCAGTACTTC. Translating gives CASSPQGTGTSETQYF.

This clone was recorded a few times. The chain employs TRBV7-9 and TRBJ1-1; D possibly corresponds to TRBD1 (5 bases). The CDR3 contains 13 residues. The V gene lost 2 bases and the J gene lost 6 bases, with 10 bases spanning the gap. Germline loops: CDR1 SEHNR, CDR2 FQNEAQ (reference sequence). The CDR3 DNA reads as TGTGCCAGCAGCTTAAGGGGTCACTCTGAAGCTTTCTTT. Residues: CASSLRGHSEAFF.

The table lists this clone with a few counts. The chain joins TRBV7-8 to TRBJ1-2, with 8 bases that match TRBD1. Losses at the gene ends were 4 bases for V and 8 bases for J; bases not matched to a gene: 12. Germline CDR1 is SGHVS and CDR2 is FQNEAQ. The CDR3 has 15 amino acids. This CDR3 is CASSYAVTGAQGYTF. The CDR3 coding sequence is TGTGCCAGCAGCTACGCCGTGACAGGGGCGCAAGGCTACACCTTC.

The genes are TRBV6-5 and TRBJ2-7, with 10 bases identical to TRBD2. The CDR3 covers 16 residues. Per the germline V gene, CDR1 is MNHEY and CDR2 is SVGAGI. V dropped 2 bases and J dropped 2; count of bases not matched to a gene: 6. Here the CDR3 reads CASSYTRTSGTYEQYF. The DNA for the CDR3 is TGTGCCAGCAGTTACACTCGGACTAGCGGAACCTACGAGCAGTACTTC.

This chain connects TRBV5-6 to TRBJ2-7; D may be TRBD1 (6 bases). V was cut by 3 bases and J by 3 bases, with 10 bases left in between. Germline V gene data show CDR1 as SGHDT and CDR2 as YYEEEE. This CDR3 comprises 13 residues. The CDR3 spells CASSSRQDYEQYF. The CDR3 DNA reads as TGTGCCAGCAGCTCGCGACAGGACTACGAGCAGTACTTC.

CDR3 residues: CASSGIQAGGRHEQFF. The CDR3 DNA reads as TGTGCCAGTAGTGGGATTCAAGCGGGAGGGAGGCATGAGCAGTTCTTC. V gene TRBV19 combines with J gene TRBJ2-1, with TRBD2 matching over 10 bases. CDR3 length equals 16 residues. The germline CDR1 and CDR2 sequences are LNHDA and SQIVND (reference sequence). V gave up 5 bases and J gave up 8 bases; unmatched junction bases: 12.